These 29 T cell receptor beta chains originate from one sample sequenced in a study of blood T cell repertoires in COVID-19. The protocol was immunoSEQ multiplex PCR, while the TCRdb copy is restricted to in-frame clones and leaves out a portion. Found here are a few hundred thousand clones, less than 85% of them singletons; the top ten hold 3% to 4%. Sequenced: peripheral blood. The origin of the receptors is a woman of 80 years or more with acute or convalescent COVID-19.

This clone was observed once. The J gene is TRBJ2-7, the V gene TRBV18, with TRBD1 as a possible D gene (5 bases). With 3 bases removed from V and 5 bases from J, the gap between germline ends came to 11 bases. The CDR3 extends over 13 amino acids. The germline V gene has CDR1 KGHSH and CDR2 LQKENI. Here the CDR3 DNA reads TGTGCCAGCTCACCCCCACCCAGGGACGAGCAGTACTTC. This translates into CASSPPPRDEQYF.

The chain is built from TRBV7-3 and TRBJ2-2, with TRBD2 as a possible D gene (5 bases). With 5 bases removed from V and 1 base from J, the gap between germline ends came to 11 bases. The CDR3 loop spans 15 amino acids. Germline V gene lookup returns CDR1 SGHTA and CDR2 FQGTGA. The CDR3 coding sequence is TGTGCCAGCAGCCCCGCCGGGGTGAACACCGGGGAGCTGTTTTTT. It codes for CASSPAGVNTGELFF.

The genes are TRBV15 and TRBJ2-5; D is unresolved. Trimming took 0 bases from V and 1 from J, leaving 6 bases between them. Germline V CDR1 and CDR2: LNHNV, YYDKDF (reference sequence). The length of the CDR3 is 14 residues. This CDR3 reads CATSREAAQETQYF. The CDR3 nucleotides are TGTGCCACCAGCAGAGAGGCGGCCCAAGAGACCCAGTACTTC.

This clone was recorded a few times. V and J are TRBV19 and TRBJ1-6; no clear D. The CDR3 is 13 amino acids. Germline values: CDR1 LNHDA, CDR2 SQIVND (reference sequence). V was pared by 4 bases and J by 2 bases, with 3 bases between. This CDR3 reads CASSTTYNSPLHF. The CDR3 nucleotides read TGTGCCAGTAGTACCACCTATAATTCACCCCTCCACTTT.

This clone came up a few times. The chain links TRBV3-1 (or the pseudogene TRBV3-2) to TRBJ2-2; TRBD2 aligns across 7 bases. The germline V gene has CDR1 LGHDT and CDR2 YNNKEL (reference sequence). This CDR3 has 15 amino acids. Trimming took 4 bases from V and 1 from J; bases not matched to a gene: 3. This CDR3 reads CASSLSSGNTGELFF. Written as DNA, the CDR3 is TGTGCCAGCAGCCTATCTAGCGGGAACACCGGGGAGCTGTTTTTT.

The CDR3 region is CASSVQGGLNQPQHF. As DNA, the CDR3 is TGTGCCAGCAGCGTACAGGGGGGACTCAATCAGCCCCAGCATTTT. The chain combines TRBV6-5 with TRBJ1-5; TRBD1 agrees at 8 bases. Trimming removed 6 bases from V and 3 bases from J; junction bases left unmatched: 7. The CDR3 runs 15 residues. Looked up from germline, CDR1 is MNHEY and CDR2 is SVGAGI.

The V gene is TRBV6-4, the J gene TRBJ2-3; TRBD2 matches at 10 bases. The germline CDR1 and CDR2 sequences are MRHNA and SNTAGT. After removal of 3 bases from V and 1 base from J, the junction contained 4 bases not matched to a gene. There are 16 residues in the CDR3. The CDR3 bases are TGTGCCAGCAGTGATTCCGGGACTAGCGGCACAGATACGCAGTATTTT. This translates into CASSDSGTSGTDTQYF.

The chain carries TRBV11-3 and TRBJ2-7; D is possibly TRBD1 (6 bases). There are 14 residues in the CDR3. Germline V gives CDR1 SGHNT, CDR2 YENEEA. V dropped 2 bases and J dropped 3 bases, with 11 bases sitting between them. CDR3 residues: CASSLSRQVYEQYF. The CDR3 DNA reads as TGTGCCAGCAGCTTATCCCGACAGGTCTACGAGCAGTACTTC.

V is TRBV6-5 and J is TRBJ2-3, with 10 bases that match TRBD1. This CDR3 has 14 residues. V lost 8 bases and J lost 4; bases outside the gene matches: 6. Germline CDR1 is MNHEY and CDR2 is SVGAGI. CDR3 coding DNA: TGTGCCAGCGCAGACAGGGGGCTGGCAGATACGCAGTATTTT. Protein sequence: CASADRGLADTQYF.

The chain couples TRBV6-2 or TRBV6-3 to TRBJ1-1; D not certain. Germline V gives CDR1 MNHEY, CDR2 SVGEGT. The CDR3 sequence is 12 residues long. Between the trimmed V and J ends, which lost 2 bases and 4 bases, there was a span of 5 bases. This CDR3 reads CASSYPSTEAFF. The CDR3 DNA is TGTGCCAGCAGTTACCCTTCCACTGAAGCTTTCTTT.

The V call is TRBV7-6, the J call TRBJ2-1; no firm D call. This CDR3 comprises 11 residues. Per germline, CDR1 SGHVS and CDR2 FNYEAQ. Trimming left V 3 bases short and J 9 bases short, with 6 bases between. CDR3 in amino acids: CASSFAGEQFF. CDR3 DNA sequence: TGTGCCAGCAGCTTCGCAGGTGAGCAGTTCTTC.

The rearrangement joins TRBV28 to TRBJ1-5, with D uncertain. V was pared by 5 bases and J by 0 bases, with 14 bases between. The CDR3 loop spans 16 amino acids. CDR1 MDHEN and CDR2 SYDVKM come from the germline V gene. Here the CDR3 DNA reads TGTGCCAGCAGTCCGCCGGACGGGAGTAGCAATCAGCCCCAGCATTTT. Encoded protein: CASSPPDGSSNQPQHF.

The chain uses TRBV25-1 and TRBJ1-1, with 7 bases matching TRBD1. Unmatched junction bases numbered 8, after V lost 6 bases and J lost 1 base. This CDR3 contains 15 residues. Germline V gene sequence: CDR1 MGHDK, CDR2 SYGVNS. The CDR3 coding sequence is TGTGCCAGCAGGGACAGGATCGGGAGGAACACTGAAGCTTTCTTT. Its translation is CASRDRIGRNTEAFF.

The rearrangement uses TRBV29-1 and TRBJ2-1; 12 positions agree with TRBD2. J lost 4 bases, V lost 6 bases, and 4 bases had no gene match. Germline assignment: CDR1 SQVTM and CDR2 ANQGSEA. The CDR3 is 14 amino acids. CDR3 protein: CSVTGTSGYNEQFF. The DNA for the CDR3 is TGCAGCGTCACCGGGACTAGCGGGTACAATGAGCAGTTCTTC.

CDR3 sequence reads: CASSPTPGYGYTF. CDR3 DNA sequence: TGTGCCAGCTCCCCGACCCCAGGGTATGGCTACACCTTC. This chain uses TRBV18 with TRBJ1-2; D is possibly TRBD1 (5 bases). The CDR3 contains 13 residues. Per germline, CDR1 KGHSH and CDR2 LQKENI. V lost 6 bases, J lost 5 bases, and 13 bases lay in between.

The CDR3 sequence: CASSGRTGDGYTF. The CDR3 DNA follows: TGTGCCAGCAGCGGGCGGACAGGGGATGGCTACACCTTC. J is TRBJ1-2 and V is TRBV7-2; 9 nucleotides agree with TRBD1. The CDR3 extends over 13 amino acids. Germline V gives CDR1 SGHTA, CDR2 FQGNSA. Trimming took 5 bases from V and 6 from J; bases not matched to a gene: 4.

At least ten counts were recorded for this clone. This rearrangement joins TRBV2 to TRBJ1-1, with D tentatively TRBD1 (5 bases). The CDR3 runs to 13 residues. Germline V gene data show CDR1 as SNHLY and CDR2 as FYNNEI. Trimming took 5 bases from V and 0 from J, leaving 7 bases between them. The CDR3 DNA follows: TGTGCCAGCAGTAGACAGCTGAACACTGAAGCTTTCTTT. It specifies CASSRQLNTEAFF.

CDR3 sequence (DNA): TGTGCCAGCAGCTACATCGGAGCTGACACTGAAGCTTTCTTT. Amino acids: CASSYIGADTEAFF. V gene TRBV3-1 (or the pseudogene TRBV3-2) combines with J gene TRBJ1-1, with D unclear. The CDR3 runs to 14 residues. The V end was cut by 5 bases, the J end by 3 bases, with 13 bases between. Germline V gene sequence: CDR1 LGHDT, CDR2 YNNKEL (reference sequence).

This sequence joins TRBV25-1 and TRBJ2-1; 13 nucleotides line up with TRBD2. CDR3 size: 15 residues. V lost 5 bases and J lost 12; bases outside the gene matches: 10. CDR1 and CDR2 from the germline V gene are MGHDK and SYGVNS. The CDR3 sequence: CASSRTSGGPIGQFF. CDR3 sequence (DNA): TGTGCCAGCAGTAGGACTAGCGGGGGCCCCATAGGGCAGTTCTTC.

The chain has TRBV7-9 and TRBJ1-6; the match to TRBD1 covers 7 bases. There are 15 residues in the CDR3. Trimming removed 2 bases from V and 8 bases from J; junction bases left unmatched: 6. CDR1 and CDR2 from the germline V gene are SEHNR and FQNEAQ (reference sequence). CDR3 protein: CASSLLSGQDSPLHF. CDR3 bases: TGTGCCAGCAGCTTACTGTCCGGACAGGATTCACCCCTCCACTTT.

The chain couples TRBV13 to TRBJ1-1; weak D call: TRBD1 (6 bases). CDR3 length: 14 residues. Germline loops: CDR1 PRHDT, CDR2 FYEKMQ (reference sequence). V dropped 2 bases and J dropped 1 base, with 8 bases sitting between them. The CDR3 reads CASSLMDRNTEAFF. The CDR3, as DNA: TGTGCCAGCAGCTTAATGGACAGGAACACTGAAGCTTTCTTT.

The J gene is TRBJ1-2, the V gene TRBV27, with a weak D call TRBD1 (6 bases). Germline V gene data show CDR1 as MNHEY and CDR2 as SMNVEV (reference sequence). V was clipped by 0 bases and J by 7 bases, with 15 bases between them. This CDR3 has 15 amino acids. Here the CDR3 DNA reads TGTGCCAGCAGTTTATCTGGGGGCCTGAGTGGTGGCTACACCTTC. The encoded protein is CASSLSGGLSGGYTF.

The rearrangement links TRBV7-8 to TRBJ2-3; D is unresolved. From germline, CDR1 is SGHVS and CDR2 FQNEAQ. This CDR3 contains 17 residues. With 5 bases removed from V and 2 bases from J, the gap between germline ends came to 20 bases. The CDR3 loop is CASSQAPTATLTDTQYF. The CDR3 DNA reads as TGTGCCAGCAGCCAAGCTCCGACTGCCACCCTCACAGATACGCAGTATTTT. Full variable domain (outside the CDR3, taken from reference TRBV7-8 and TRBJ2-3): GAGVSQSPRYKVAKRGQDVALRCDPISGHVSLFWYQQALGQGPEFLTYFQNEAQLDKSGLPSDRFFAERPEGSVSTLKIQRTQQEDSAVYLCASSQAPTATLTDTQYFGPGTRLTVL.

V is TRBV10-3 and J is TRBJ2-1; TRBD2 matches at 8 bases. CDR3 size: 14 residues. J was trimmed by 3 bases and V by 6 bases; bases with no gene match: 4. Germline V lookup: CDR1 ENHRY, CDR2 SYGVKD. CDR3 sequence (DNA): TGTGCCATCAGGCGGGGGGCCATCTACAATGAGCAGTTCTTC. It yields the protein CAIRRGAIYNEQFF.

The chain combines TRBV5-1 with TRBJ2-1; D unresolved. V dropped 4 bases and J dropped 9 bases, with 17 bases sitting between them. This CDR3 is 14 amino acids long. The V gene's germline CDR1 is SGHRS and CDR2 YFSETQ. DNA of the CDR3: TGCGCCAGCAGCCTCGACGGGTTGGCTGGTGAGCAGTTCTTC. It is translated as CASSLDGLAGEQFF. Full variable domain (rest looked up from reference TRBV5-1 and TRBJ2-1): KAGVTQTPRYLIKTRGQQVTLSCSPISGHRSVSWYQQTPGQGLQFLFEYFSETQRNKGNFPGRFSGRQFSNSRSEMNVSTLELGDSALYLCASSLDGLAGEQFFGPGTRLTVL.

CDR3: CASTRGTGTTGNTIYF. CDR3 coding DNA: TGTGCCAGTACCCGAGGGACAGGGACTACTGGAAACACCATATATTTT. This chain uses TRBV19 with TRBJ1-3, with 9 bases aligning to TRBD1. CDR3 size: 16 residues. Germline lookup yields CDR1 LNHDA and CDR2 SQIVND (reference sequence). V shed 7 bases, J shed 2 bases, and the junction held 9 bases outside the gene matches.

The J gene is TRBJ1-4, the V gene TRBV7-2; 7 positions agree with TRBD1. CDR1 SGHTA and CDR2 FQGNSA come from the germline V gene. J was trimmed by 8 bases and V by 4 bases; bases with no gene match: 10. This CDR3 comprises 15 residues. As DNA, the CDR3 is TGTGCCAGCAGCTCCCTAACAGGGGTGAACGAAAAACTGTTTTTT. Protein: CASSSLTGVNEKLFF.

This clone was seen a few times. This chain's CDR3 is CASSIEKGANAGYTF. CDR3 DNA: TGTGCCAGTAGTATAGAGAAGGGAGCGAACGCTGGCTACACCTTC. The V call is TRBV19, the J call TRBJ1-2; D unresolved. The germline V and J ends were trimmed by 0 bases and 7 bases, with 15 bases remaining between them. CDR1 and CDR2 from the germline V gene are LNHDA and SQIVND (reference sequence). The CDR3 extends over 15 amino acids.

The genes are TRBV12-3 or TRBV12-4 and TRBJ1-5, with D hard to call. The CDR3 has 13 amino acids. V dropped 8 bases and J dropped 3 bases, with 11 bases sitting between them. As DNA, the CDR3 is TGTGCCAGCTCGTCCACAAACAATCAGCCCCAGCATTTT. This codes for CASSSTNNQPQHF.